The clone carrying this T cell receptor beta chain was seen repeatedly, ten times or more. Germline V gene sequence: CDR1 MDHEN, CDR2 SYDVKM. Trimming removed 7 bases from V and 7 bases from J, with 17 bases in between. CDR3 length: 13 amino acids. These data are taken from a study of T cells in Graves' hyperthyroidism and ophthalmopathy. From RNA transcripts, TCR beta CDR3 regions were amplified. First-round RT-PCR targeting the TCR CDR3 was performed with the HTBI primer set. One entry per CDR3 protein, called by TCRdb with MiXCR from the multiplex PCR reads. This table holds around 500,000 distinct CDR3 sequences, 14% found once.

Specimen: blood. The clonotype comes from a middle-aged woman with Graves' hyperthyroidism. The V call is TRBV28, the J call TRBJ2-7; D possibly uses TRBD1 or TRBD2 (6 bases each). The CDR3 nucleotides read TGTGCCAGCAATCGGGGGCGAACCGGGGAGCAGTACTTC. This gives the protein CASNRGRTGEQYF.